This is a list of T cell receptor beta chains from one sample in a study of T cells in Graves' hyperthyroidism and ophthalmopathy. TCRdb fed the multiplex PCR reads into MiXCR, producing one record per CDR3 protein. This table has roughly 570,000 distinct CDR3 sequences, more than 15% appearing once. The sequencing sample was made of blood. The receptors stem from a young woman with Graves' hyperthyroidism. CDR3s include the opening cysteine and the closing phenylalanine or tryptophan. Each record gives: J gene, V gene, CDR3 protein.

J gene: TRBJ2-2
V gene: TRBV18
CDR3 protein: CASSPPRNSGELFF

J gene: TRBJ2-7
V gene: TRBV7-2
CDR3 protein: CASSSGTEAYEQYF

J gene: TRBJ1-1
V gene: TRBV18
CDR3 protein: CASSPRFDGNTEAFF

J gene: TRBJ2-7
V gene: TRBV11-2
CDR3 protein: CASSSLIGLWGEQYF

J gene: TRBJ2-1
V gene: TRBV7-2
CDR3 protein: CASSLGLRGNEQFF

J gene: TRBJ2-1
V gene: TRBV2
CDR3 protein: CAGTPGQAYNEQFF

J gene: TRBJ2-1
V gene: TRBV6-1
CDR3 protein: CASSWGTSGSDEQFF

J gene: TRBJ2-1
V gene: TRBV12-5
CDR3 protein: CASGLFGDEQFF

J gene: TRBJ1-5
V gene: TRBV20-1
CDR3 protein: CSARDRSDSNQPQHF

J gene: TRBJ1-2
V gene: TRBV10-3
CDR3 protein: CAISESGDRGFNGYTF

J gene: TRBJ2-3
V gene: TRBV28
CDR3 protein: CASSSSGAGGTDTQYF

J gene: TRBJ2-1
V gene: TRBV19
CDR3 protein: CAREHASSYNEQFF

J gene: TRBJ1-5
V gene: TRBV27
CDR3 protein: CASSLQGGPQHF

J gene: TRBJ2-3
V gene: TRBV7-2
CDR3 protein: CASSFSPGPAADTQYF

J gene: TRBJ2-1
V gene: TRBV12-3/TRBV12-4
CDR3 protein: CASSLGSYNEQFF

J gene: TRBJ2-1
V gene: TRBV6-1
CDR3 protein: CARRRVEAGTAGSYNEQFF

J gene: TRBJ2-1
V gene: TRBV27
CDR3 protein: CASSFTSGDYNEQFF

J gene: TRBJ1-2
V gene: TRBV19
CDR3 protein: CASSQTGDYGYTF

J gene: TRBJ1-1
V gene: TRBV20-1
CDR3 protein: CSASGTGGNTEAFF

J gene: TRBJ2-1
V gene: TRBV10-3
CDR3 protein: CAISAGGIPLFF

J gene: TRBJ2-1
V gene: TRBV20-1
CDR3 protein: CSARDRYTNEQFF

J gene: TRBJ2-3
V gene: TRBV28
CDR3 protein: CASSREGWRAVFVDTQYF

J gene: TRBJ2-7
V gene: TRBV6-1
CDR3 protein: CASSWGPQGFEQYF

J gene: TRBJ2-3
V gene: TRBV20-1
CDR3 protein: CSARERLAASDTQYF

J gene: TRBJ2-7
V gene: TRBV20-1
CDR3 protein: CSATPQREFNEQYF

J gene: TRBJ2-7
V gene: TRBV3-1
CDR3 protein: CASSRGRTSGAEQYF

J gene: TRBJ1-2
V gene: TRBV7-2
CDR3 protein: CASSLRDRGHGYTF

J gene: TRBJ2-1
V gene: TRBV7-9
CDR3 protein: CASSLLLAGNEQFF

J gene: TRBJ2-1
V gene: TRBV28
CDR3 protein: CASNPGQWDNEQFF

J gene: TRBJ2-2
V gene: TRBV7-2
CDR3 protein: CASSLVGLAGLNTGELFF

J gene: TRBJ2-1
V gene: TRBV20-1
CDR3 protein: CSARVPGGLRYNEQFF

J gene: TRBJ2-1
V gene: TRBV27
CDR3 protein: CASRSSVTSGHNEQFF

J gene: TRBJ2-7
V gene: TRBV20-1
CDR3 protein: CSAKTGDFRTYEQYF

J gene: TRBJ2-1
V gene: TRBV18
CDR3 protein: CASSPIGFNEQFF

J gene: TRBJ2-7
V gene: TRBV5-1
CDR3 protein: CASSLAQNGAYEQYF

J gene: TRBJ2-7
V gene: TRBV12-3/TRBV12-4
CDR3 protein: CASQGRVVTEQYF

J gene: TRBJ2-6
V gene: TRBV6-1
CDR3 protein: CASSESSGVGANVLTF